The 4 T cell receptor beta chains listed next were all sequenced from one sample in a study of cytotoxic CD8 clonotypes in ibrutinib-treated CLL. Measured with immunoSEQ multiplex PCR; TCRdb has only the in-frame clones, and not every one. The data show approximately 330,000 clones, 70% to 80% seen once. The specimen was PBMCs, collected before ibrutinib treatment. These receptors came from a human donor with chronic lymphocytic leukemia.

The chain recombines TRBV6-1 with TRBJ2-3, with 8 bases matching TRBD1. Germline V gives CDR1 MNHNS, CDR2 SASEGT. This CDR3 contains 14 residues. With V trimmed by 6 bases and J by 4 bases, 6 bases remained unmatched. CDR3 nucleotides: TGTGCCAGCAGGATGGCAGGGGGCGCAGATACGCAGTATTTT. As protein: CASRMAGGADTQYF.

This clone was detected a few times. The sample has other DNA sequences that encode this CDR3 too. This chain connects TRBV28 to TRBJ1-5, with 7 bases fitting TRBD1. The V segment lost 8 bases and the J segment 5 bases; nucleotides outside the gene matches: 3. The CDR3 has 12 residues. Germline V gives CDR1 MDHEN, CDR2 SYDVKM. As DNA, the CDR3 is TGTGCCAGCGGGACAGCTGATCAGCCCCAGCATTTT. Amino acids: CASGTADQPQHF.

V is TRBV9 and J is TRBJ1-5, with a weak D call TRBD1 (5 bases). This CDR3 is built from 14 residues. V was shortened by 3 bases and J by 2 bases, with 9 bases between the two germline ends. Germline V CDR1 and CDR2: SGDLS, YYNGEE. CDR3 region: CASSAQGGNQPQHF. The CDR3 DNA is TGTGCCAGCAGCGCCCAGGGCGGCAATCAGCCCCAGCATTTT. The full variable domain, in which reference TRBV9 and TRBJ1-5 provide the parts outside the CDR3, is DSGVTQTPKHLITATGQRVTLRCSPRSGDLSVYWYQQSLDQGLQFLIQYYNGEERAKGNILERFSAQQFPDLHSELNLSSLELGDSALYFCASSAQGGNQPQHFGDGTRLSIL.

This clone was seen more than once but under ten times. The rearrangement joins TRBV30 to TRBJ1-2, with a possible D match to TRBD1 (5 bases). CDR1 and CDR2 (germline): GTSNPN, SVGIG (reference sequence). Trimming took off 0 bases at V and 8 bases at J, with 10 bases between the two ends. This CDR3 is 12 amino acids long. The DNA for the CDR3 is TGTGCCTGGAGTGTAAAGGGGTCCGGCTACACCTTC. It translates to CAWSVKGSGYTF.